The rows below give T cell receptor beta chains drawn from one sample of a study of T cells in severe cutaneous drug reactions. TCRdb reprocessed the multiplex PCR reads and stores each CDR3 protein as one record, lacking DNA. In all, the sample yields about 9,600 distinct CDR3 sequences. Sequencing input: cells from a skin blister. These receptors all stem from a human donor with Stevens-Johnson syndrome, a severe cutaneous drug reaction. Both conserved end residues are part of each CDR3. A row's size may be missing; if present it is once, few, many or a size class.

CDR3 protein: CSARRSVGRSTYEQYF
clone size: -
V gene: TRBV20-1
J gene: TRBJ2-7

CDR3 protein: CSVELGGREQYF
clone size: -
V gene: TRBV29-1
J gene: TRBJ2-7

CDR3 protein: CSAGLAGAADTQYF
clone size: -
V gene: TRBV29-1
J gene: TRBJ2-3

CDR3 protein: CSARDPWGNSPLHF
clone size: medium-sized
V gene: TRBV20-1
J gene: TRBJ1-6

CDR3 protein: CSARVLGLAGARETQYF
clone size: -
V gene: TRBV20-1
J gene: TRBJ2-5

CDR3 protein: CSATSGSVDTQYF
clone size: -
V gene: TRBV29-1
J gene: TRBJ2-3

CDR3 protein: CSALRPGTGEAFF
clone size: -
V gene: TRBV29-1
J gene: TRBJ1-1

CDR3 protein: CASSLVGLVSYNEQFF
clone size: -
V gene: TRBV7-3
J gene: TRBJ2-1

CDR3 protein: CSAMQLAGLNEQFF
clone size: -
V gene: TRBV20-1
J gene: TRBJ2-1

CDR3 protein: CASRRDRGGTGELFF
clone size: -
V gene: TRBV19
J gene: TRBJ2-2

CDR3 protein: CSARPPPGLARADTQYF
clone size: -
V gene: TRBV20-1
J gene: TRBJ2-3

CDR3 protein: CSVAHDSNQPQHF
clone size: -
V gene: TRBV29-1
J gene: TRBJ1-5

CDR3 protein: CSAMTGVGTDTQYF
clone size: medium-sized
V gene: TRBV20-1
J gene: TRBJ2-3

CDR3 protein: CSVGLAGGPNPQETQYF
clone size: -
V gene: TRBV29-1
J gene: TRBJ2-5

CDR3 protein: CSVEEDRVVGEAFF
clone size: -
V gene: TRBV29-1
J gene: TRBJ1-1

CDR3 protein: CSVRGTGFIDTQYF
clone size: -
V gene: TRBV29-1
J gene: TRBJ2-3

CDR3 protein: CSVSEGGNYGYTF
clone size: -
V gene: TRBV29-1
J gene: TRBJ1-2

CDR3 protein: CSVPSAGSDGYTF
clone size: -
V gene: TRBV29-1
J gene: TRBJ1-2

CDR3 protein: CSVEVNSNQPQHF
clone size: -
V gene: TRBV29-1
J gene: TRBJ1-5

CDR3 protein: CSVAGRNTEAFF
clone size: -
V gene: TRBV29-1
J gene: TRBJ1-1

CDR3 protein: CSVVPAGYNEQFF
clone size: -
V gene: TRBV29-1
J gene: TRBJ2-1

CDR3 protein: CAWIGTGVVGYTF
clone size: -
V gene: TRBV30
J gene: TRBJ1-2

CDR3 protein: CSTVGGLKGPNTEAFF
clone size: -
V gene: TRBV29-1
J gene: TRBJ1-1

CDR3 protein: CSARGQGKETQYF
clone size: -
V gene: TRBV20-1
J gene: TRBJ2-5

CDR3 protein: CATSREGLALSSYNEQFF
clone size: -
V gene: TRBV15
J gene: TRBJ2-1

CDR3 protein: CSVSNRGSSEQFF
clone size: -
V gene: TRBV29-1
J gene: TRBJ2-1

CDR3 protein: CSVEQGLGYTF
clone size: -
V gene: TRBV29-1
J gene: TRBJ1-2

CDR3 protein: CSAEDRGNYGYTF
clone size: medium-sized
V gene: TRBV20-1
J gene: TRBJ1-2

CDR3 protein: CSAPTRTGRELFF
clone size: -
V gene: TRBV20-1
J gene: TRBJ2-2

CDR3 protein: CSAGGPLNQPQHF
clone size: -
V gene: TRBV20-1
J gene: TRBJ1-5

CDR3 protein: CSALRQGEGGAGQETQYF
clone size: -
V gene: TRBV29-1
J gene: TRBJ2-5

CDR3 protein: CSAQGLAGVSSYNEQFF
clone size: -
V gene: TRBV29-1
J gene: TRBJ2-1

CDR3 protein: CSVDGTPHNEQFF
clone size: -
V gene: TRBV29-1
J gene: TRBJ2-1

CDR3 protein: CSARDSYGYTF
clone size: -
V gene: TRBV20-1
J gene: TRBJ1-2

CDR3 protein: CSVDKTSSGNTIYF
clone size: -
V gene: TRBV29-1
J gene: TRBJ1-3

CDR3 protein: CSVDLPNSYEQYF
clone size: -
V gene: TRBV29-1
J gene: TRBJ2-7

CDR3 protein: CSVEERIRQGNTGELFF
clone size: -
V gene: TRBV29-1
J gene: TRBJ2-2

CDR3 protein: CSAGTTGSYGYTF
clone size: -
V gene: TRBV20-1
J gene: TRBJ1-2

CDR3 protein: CSAGGHSYNEQFF
clone size: -
V gene: TRBV20-1
J gene: TRBJ2-1

CDR3 protein: CSARATTQNTEAFF
clone size: medium-sized
V gene: TRBV20-1
J gene: TRBJ1-1

CDR3 protein: CSARDFSIRGGDTQYF
clone size: -
V gene: TRBV20-1
J gene: TRBJ2-3

CDR3 protein: CSVNNSSNQPQHF
clone size: -
V gene: TRBV29-1
J gene: TRBJ1-5

CDR3 protein: CSATTWRESTDTQYF
clone size: -
V gene: TRBV20-1
J gene: TRBJ2-3

CDR3 protein: CSAEPPGLAGSYEQYF
clone size: -
V gene: TRBV20-1
J gene: TRBJ2-7

CDR3 protein: CSPFHSQETQYF
clone size: -
V gene: TRBV20-1
J gene: TRBJ2-5

CDR3 protein: CSARQPSGKGYTF
clone size: -
V gene: TRBV20-1
J gene: TRBJ1-2

CDR3 protein: CSVEERLGGRETQYF
clone size: -
V gene: TRBV29-1
J gene: TRBJ2-5

CDR3 protein: CSASGSRKETQYF
clone size: -
V gene: TRBV20-1
J gene: TRBJ2-5

CDR3 protein: CSVGAQSTEAFF
clone size: -
V gene: TRBV29-1
J gene: TRBJ1-1

CDR3 protein: CSASPPGTGGYNEQFF
clone size: medium-sized
V gene: TRBV20-1
J gene: TRBJ2-1